The 32 T cell receptor beta chains below all came from one sample that was sequenced in a study of cytomegalovirus exposure and HLA in healthy donors. Primers for the PCR totalled 60 Vbeta and 13 Jbeta. Assay used: immunoSEQ multiplex PCR; TCRdb lists only in-frame clones, some missing. The table has about 160,000 clones, 80% seen once. Sequenced: PBMCs. These receptor sequences come from a man aged 30-40 years in good health and CMV-seronegative.

This sequence joins TRBV13 and TRBJ1-3; possibly TRBD1 for D (6 bases). The V end lost 4 bases, the J end lost 0 bases, and 7 bases lay between the germline ends. This CDR3 spans 14 amino acids. Germline loops: CDR1 PRHDT, CDR2 FYEKMQ (reference sequence). The CDR3, as DNA: TGTGCCAGCAGCTCGGGACACTCTGGAAACACCATATATTTT. The encoded protein is CASSSGHSGNTIYF. The full variable domain, in which reference TRBV13 and TRBJ1-3 provide the parts outside the CDR3, is AAGVIQSPRHLIKEKRETATLKCYPIPRHDTVYWYQQGPGQDPQFLISFYEKMQSDKGSIPDRFSAQQFSDYHSELNMSSLELGDSALYFCASSSGHSGNTIYFGEGSWLTVV.

This sequence joins TRBV20-1 and TRBJ2-4; 8 bases fit TRBD2. CDR3 length: 11 amino acids. CDR1 DFQATT and CDR2 SNEGSKA come from the germline V gene (reference sequence). V was pared by 8 bases and J by 5 bases, with 2 bases of the junction left unmatched. This CDR3 is CSPGLENIQYF. Here the CDR3 DNA reads TGCAGTCCGGGACTAGAAAACATTCAGTACTTC.

This chain joins TRBV5-1 and TRBJ1-5; D is ambiguous. V lost 0 bases and J 0 bases, leaving 16 bases between the germline ends. CDR3 size: 18 residues. The germline V gene has CDR1 SGHRS and CDR2 YFSETQ. For the CDR3, the DNA is TGCGCCAGCAGCTTGGAGCGGCAACCCTGTTATAGCAATCAGCCCCAGCATTTT. Residues: CASSLERQPCYSNQPQHF.

The chain carries TRBV7-3 and TRBJ2-3, with D perhaps TRBD2 (5 bases). This CDR3 region has 14 residues. V dropped 2 bases and J dropped 4 bases, with 10 bases sitting between them. The germline V gene encodes CDR1 SGHTA and CDR2 FQGTGA. The chain's CDR3 is CASSLLGGADTQYF. For the CDR3, the DNA is TGTGCCAGCAGCTTACTCGGAGGTGCAGATACGCAGTATTTT.

The chain recombines TRBV5-4 with TRBJ2-3; 8 nucleotides line up with TRBD2. The CDR3 covers 15 residues. The V gene end was trimmed by 3 bases and the J gene end by 1 base; junction bases not matched to a gene: 4. Germline CDR1 reads SGHNT; CDR2 reads YYREEE (reference sequence). The CDR3 DNA reads TGTGCCAGCAGCTCGATTAGCGGGGGCACAGATACGCAGTATTTT. Amino acid sequence: CASSSISGGTDTQYF.

This rearrangement joins TRBV7-2 to TRBJ1-1; D may be TRBD1 (5 bases). CDR1 is SGHTA, CDR2 FQGNSA, per germline. The V gene lost 2 bases and the J gene lost 6 bases, with 16 bases spanning the gap. CDR3 length: 15 amino acids. CDR3 bases: TGTGCCAGCAGCTTACTTCGGGGGGGAGTTGCTGAAGCTTTCTTT. This codes for CASSLLRGGVAEAFF.

The chain recombines TRBV28 with TRBJ1-5, with no clear D. Trimming cost V 8 bases and J 10 bases, with 21 bases left between them. The germline V gene has CDR1 MDHEN and CDR2 SYDVKM. The CDR3 extends over 14 amino acids. The CDR3 spells CASGLGRSRLPQHF. The CDR3 nucleotides are TGTGCCAGCGGCCTTGGTAGGAGTCGGCTTCCCCAGCATTTT.

The chain carries TRBV11-2 and TRBJ1-4; D may be TRBD1 (5 bases). CDR1 is SGHAT and CDR2 is FQNNGV in the germline V gene. V lost 2 bases and J 4 bases, leaving 14 bases between the germline ends. The CDR3 spans 16 residues. The CDR3 DNA is TGTGCCAGCAGCTTATGGGGGGAACCGATTAATGAAAAACTGTTTTTT. It specifies CASSLWGEPINEKLFF.

In this sample, this clone turned up once. The chain employs TRBV14 and TRBJ1-5, with D uncertain. Between the trimmed V and J ends, which lost 2 bases and 4 bases, there was a span of 9 bases. Germline V gives CDR1 SGHDN, CDR2 FVKESK. This CDR3 has 14 residues. The CDR3 spells CASSQFGENQPQHF. The CDR3 coding sequence is TGTGCCAGCAGCCAATTCGGGGAGAATCAGCCCCAGCATTTT.

The chain is built from TRBV7-9 and TRBJ2-1, with D unresolved. From germline, CDR1 is SEHNR and CDR2 FQNEAQ (reference sequence). Trimming pared 3 bases from V and 8 bases from J, leaving 5 bases between. This CDR3 has 11 amino acids. CDR3 protein: CASSFSYEQFF. CDR3 DNA: TGTGCCAGCAGCTTTAGCTATGAGCAGTTCTTC. Full variable domain (missing parts from reference TRBV7-9 and TRBJ2-1): DTGVSQNPRHKITKRGQNVTFRCDPISEHNRLYWYRQTLGQGPEFLTYFQNEAQLEKSRLLSDRFSAERPKGSFSTLEIQRTEQGDSAMYLCASSFSYEQFFGPGTRLTVL.

The table lists this clone with a few counts. V and J are TRBV5-1 and TRBJ2-3; a possible D gene is TRBD2 (6 bases). Germline V gene sequence: CDR1 SGHRS, CDR2 YFSETQ. The CDR3 covers 14 residues. The ends were cut back, 1 base at V and 2 bases at J, with 8 bases in the middle. The CDR3 reads CASSLLAPTDTQYF. The DNA for the CDR3 is TGCGCCAGCAGCTTGCTAGCGCCCACAGATACGCAGTATTTT.

The chain employs TRBV19 and TRBJ1-5; 7 positions match TRBD1. The CDR3 is 16 amino acids. V was clipped by 2 bases and J by 6 bases; unmatched bases: 10. The V gene's germline CDR1 is LNHDA and CDR2 SQIVND (reference sequence). CDR3 nucleotides: TGTGCCAGTAGTATAACCCCAGGAGGGGGCGGTCAGCCCCAGCATTTT. It yields the protein CASSITPGGGGQPQHF. Looking up the rest from reference TRBV19 and TRBJ1-5 gives the full variable domain: DGGITQSPKYLFRKEGQNVTLSCEQNLNHDAMYWYRQDPGQGLRLIYYSQIVNDFQKGDIAEGYSVSREKKESFPLTVTSAQKNPTAFYLCASSITPGGGGQPQHFGDGTRLSIL.

J is TRBJ2-4 and V is TRBV4-3; possible D gene TRBD2, 7 bases. Germline lookup yields CDR1 LGHNA and CDR2 YSLEER. The CDR3 loop spans 14 amino acids. V was pared by 3 bases and J by 10 bases, with 16 bases between. Written as DNA, the CDR3 is TGCGCCAGCAGCCATTTCAGGGGAGGGGAGATTCAGTACTTC. The encoded protein is CASSHFRGGEIQYF.

In this sample, this clone turned up a few times. The chain carries TRBV10-3 and TRBJ2-7; 16 bases are a match to TRBD2. The J segment lost 5 bases and the V segment lost 6 bases, leaving 13 bases of the junction unmatched. Germline V gene data show CDR1 as ENHRY and CDR2 as SYGVKD. This CDR3 comprises 18 residues. CDR3 nucleotide sequence: TGTGCCATCAGACCGGGACTAGCGGGAGGGCCTGGTATCCACGAGCAGTACTTC. As protein: CAIRPGLAGGPGIHEQYF.

The V and J genes are TRBV5-4 and TRBJ2-7, with unresolved D. This CDR3 contains 16 residues. The germline gives CDR1 SGHNT, CDR2 YYREEE (reference sequence). The germline V and J ends were trimmed by 4 bases and 5 bases, with 22 bases remaining between them. The CDR3 is CASSGSPQPRGDEQYF. As DNA, the CDR3 is TGTGCCAGCAGCGGGTCCCCCCAGCCCAGAGGCGACGAGCAGTACTTC.

V is TRBV7-9 and J is TRBJ2-7, with a tentative D call TRBD2 (5 bases). This CDR3 has 13 residues. V was shortened by 2 bases and J by 2 bases, with 7 bases between the two germline ends. Germline loops: CDR1 SEHNR, CDR2 FQNEAQ (reference sequence). CDR3 bases: TGTGCCAGCAGCTTACACGGGACCTACGAGCAGTACTTC. Encoded protein: CASSLHGTYEQYF. The complete variable domain, with remaining parts taken from reference TRBV7-9 and TRBJ2-7, reads DTGVSQNPRHKITKRGQNVTFRCDPISEHNRLYWYRQTLGQGPEFLTYFQNEAQLEKSRLLSDRFSAERPKGSFSTLEIQRTEQGDSAMYLCASSLHGTYEQYFGPGTRLTVT.

This clone was detected only once. The chain recombines TRBV7-9 with TRBJ2-7; TRBD2 agrees at 9 bases. Trimming at V came to 5 bases and at J to 5 bases, leaving 7 bases not matched to a gene. Germline V lookup: CDR1 SEHNR, CDR2 FQNEAQ (reference sequence). The CDR3 loop spans 14 amino acids. In DNA, the CDR3 is TGTGCCAGCAGCCAGGGTAGCGGGAGCCACGAGCAGTACTTC. This codes for CASSQGSGSHEQYF. The entire variable domain, with the rest obtained from reference TRBV7-9 and TRBJ2-7, is as follows: DTGVSQNPRHKITKRGQNVTFRCDPISEHNRLYWYRQTLGQGPEFLTYFQNEAQLEKSRLLSDRFSAERPKGSFSTLEIQRTEQGDSAMYLCASSQGSGSHEQYFGPGTRLTVT.

This chain connects TRBV7-9 to TRBJ2-7, with 7 bases identical to TRBD2. The CDR3 is 14 amino acids. With 5 bases clipped from V and 3 bases from J, the junction kept 7 bases outside the gene matches. Germline V gene sequence: CDR1 SEHNR, CDR2 FQNEAQ (reference sequence). Written as DNA, the CDR3 is TGTGCCAGCAGCCGGGGGGACCGCCACTACGAGCAGTACTTC. It translates to CASSRGDRHYEQYF.

This rearrangement joins TRBV19 to TRBJ1-2; 12 nucleotides align to TRBD1. V was clipped by 7 bases and J by 4 bases; unmatched bases: 13. The CDR3 is made up of 17 amino acids. From germline, CDR1 is LNHDA and CDR2 SQIVND (reference sequence). CDR3 region: CASTLGDRGQVGYGYTF. CDR3 DNA: TGTGCCAGTACCCTGGGGGACAGGGGGCAGGTCGGCTATGGCTACACCTTC.

The V call is TRBV9, the J call TRBJ2-7; D ambiguous. Germline-derived CDR1 and CDR2 are SGDLS and YYNGEE. V lost 0 bases and J lost 1, with 11 bases in between. This CDR3 has 15 amino acids. The DNA of the CDR3 is TGTGCCAGCAGCGTAGCTGCAGGTCCTTCCTACGAGCAGTACTTC. Translation: CASSVAAGPSYEQYF. Variable domain in full (rest from reference TRBV9 and TRBJ2-7): DSGVTQTPKHLITATGQRVTLRCSPRSGDLSVYWYQQSLDQGLQFLIQYYNGEERAKGNILERFSAQQFPDLHSELNLSSLELGDSALYFCASSVAAGPSYEQYFGPGTRLTVT.

V and J are TRBV4-1 and TRBJ2-7; 12 bases are shared with TRBD1. CDR1 and CDR2 (germline): MGHRA, YSYEKL. The trim removed 2 bases at V and 5 bases at J, leaving 4 bases unmatched. This CDR3 has 15 amino acids. CDR3 residues: CASSQPGQGAHEQYF. For the CDR3, the DNA is TGCGCCAGCAGCCAACCGGGACAGGGGGCCCACGAGCAGTACTTC.

The chain links TRBV5-3 to TRBJ2-7; TRBD1 is a possible D gene (6 bases). TRBV5-3 is reported as an ORF; its role is uncertain. V lost 0 bases to trimming and J lost 3 bases, with 13 bases between them. The CDR3 sequence is 15 residues long. The DNA of the CDR3 is TGTGCCAGAAGCTTGGAGGGGGTTTGGGGCTACGAGCAGTACTTC. It is translated as CARSLEGVWGYEQYF.

This chain connects TRBV2 to TRBJ2-3, with 10 bases identical to TRBD2. The germline CDR1 and CDR2 sequences are SNHLY and FYNNEI. Germline trimming cut 7 bases from V and 5 bases from J; bases unmatched to any gene: 9. The CDR3 covers 15 residues. The CDR3 coding sequence is TGTGCCAGCAAGAGACTAGCGGGTTCGGGAGATACGCAGTATTTT. This gives the protein CASKRLAGSGDTQYF.

The chain employs TRBV7-2 and TRBJ1-4; D unclear. This CDR3 contains 15 residues. The V gene lost 5 bases and the J gene lost 0 bases, with 10 bases spanning the gap. Looked up from germline, CDR1 is SGHTA and CDR2 is FQGNSA. The CDR3 protein is CASSLTPTTNEKLFF. In nucleotides, the CDR3 is TGTGCCAGCAGCCTGACACCTACAACTAATGAAAAACTGTTTTTT.

The chain uses TRBV28 and TRBJ1-2; TRBD1 is a possible D gene (6 bases). CDR3 size: 15 residues. Trimming pared 7 bases from V and 4 bases from J, leaving 19 bases between. In germline, CDR1 is MDHEN, CDR2 SYDVKM. CDR3 in amino acids: CASTIGDRSFYGYTF. In nucleotides, the CDR3 is TGTGCCAGCACCATCGGCGACAGGAGCTTCTATGGCTACACCTTC.

The chain has TRBV10-3 and TRBJ2-5, with TRBD2 matching 8 bases. V dropped 0 bases and J dropped 0; count of bases not matched to a gene: 9. CDR1 ENHRY and CDR2 SYGVKD come from the germline V gene. The CDR3 totals 18 residues. The CDR3 DNA is TGTGCCATCAGTGAGTCGGGGGTTCGGGGGGGCAACCAAGAGACCCAGTACTTC. Encoded protein: CAISESGVRGGNQETQYF.

The V gene is TRBV29-1, the J gene TRBJ2-1; perhaps TRBD2 as D (5 bases). CDR3 length: 13 amino acids. Germline V gives CDR1 SQVTM, CDR2 ANQGSEA. Trimming cost V 5 bases and J 5 bases, with 13 bases left between them. CDR3 sequence: CSVRVHGNNEQFF. CDR3 in DNA: TGCAGCGTTCGGGTCCACGGGAACAATGAGCAGTTCTTC.

V and J are TRBV4-1 and TRBJ1-2; D might be TRBD1 (6 bases). The CDR3 consists of 13 residues. Trimming removed 2 bases from V and 6 bases from J, with 10 bases in between. CDR1 is MGHRA, CDR2 YSYEKL, per germline. The CDR3: CASSQTGYNGYTF. DNA for the CDR3: TGCGCCAGCAGCCAAACAGGGTACAATGGCTACACCTTC.

J is TRBJ2-1 and V is TRBV7-2; 10 bases align to TRBD2. V lost 1 base and J lost 5; bases outside the gene matches: 5. The CDR3 sequence is 16 residues long. CDR1 is SGHTA and CDR2 is FQGNSA in the germline V gene. For the CDR3, the DNA is TGTGCCAGCAGCTTAGGCCAGCGGGGGGGTAACAATGAGCAGTTCTTC. Protein sequence: CASSLGQRGGNNEQFF.

The chain carries TRBV4-3 and TRBJ2-5; 7 nucleotides agree with TRBD1. This CDR3 region has 13 residues. The V gene's germline CDR1 is LGHNA and CDR2 YSLEER. The J segment lost 3 bases and the V segment lost 2 bases, leaving 0 bases of the junction unmatched. The CDR3 sequence: CASSQQGEETQYF. CDR3 nucleotides: TGCGCCAGCAGCCAACAGGGGGAAGAGACCCAGTACTTC.

CDR3 amino acids: CASSLGAYEQYF. Here the CDR3 DNA reads TGTGCCAGCAGCCTCGGAGCCTACGAGCAGTACTTC. The V call is TRBV7-6, the J call TRBJ2-7; no clear D. Germline CDR1 and CDR2: SGHVS and FNYEAQ. This CDR3 is built from 12 residues. V dropped 5 bases and J dropped 2 bases, with 7 bases sitting between them.

The chain joins TRBV7-2 to TRBJ1-5, with D unclear. CDR3 length equals 14 residues. Germline CDR1 and CDR2: SGHTA and FQGNSA. The V and J ends lost 0 bases and 7 bases respectively, with 10 bases between them. The CDR3 sequence is CASSLAGRGQPQHF. The CDR3 nucleotides read TGTGCCAGCAGCTTAGCTGGGCGAGGGCAGCCCCAGCATTTT.